Below are 22 T cell receptor beta chains sequenced from a single sample in a study of T cells after yellow fever vaccination. TCRdb passed the 5' RACE reads through MiXCR, listing each CDR3 protein once. The table lists approximately 150,000 distinct CDR3 sequences, roughly 8% of them singletons. Material: CD4+ T cells sorted from PBMCs, obtained 5 days after the yellow fever booster vaccination. These receptors came from a young man who received the YFV17D yellow fever vaccine.

This clonotype was counted only a few times. The chain couples TRBV13 to TRBJ2-3; 10 bases agree with TRBD2. In germline, CDR1 is PRHDT, CDR2 FYEKMQ (reference sequence). This CDR3 is 18 amino acids long. The V and J ends lost 0 bases and 6 bases, in that order; junction bases with no gene match: 12. In nucleotides, the CDR3 is TGTGCCAGCAGCTTAGGCCGGTTGCAGCGGGAGGGCCAGGATACGCAGTATTTT. Its translation is CASSLGRLQREGQDTQYF.

This sequence joins TRBV5-4 and TRBJ2-7; 8 positions agree with TRBD1. The CDR3 sequence is 14 residues long. Germline V lookup: CDR1 SGHNT, CDR2 YYREEE (reference sequence). V trimming: 4 bases; J trimming: 7 bases; junction bases outside the gene matches: 10. In DNA, the CDR3 is TGTGCCAGCAGCGACCAGACAGGGGCTAAAGAGCAGTACTTC. This codes for CASSDQTGAKEQYF.

This clonotype was recorded many times. V gene TRBV7-2 combines with J gene TRBJ2-7; 7 bases are a match to TRBD2. Per germline, CDR1 SGHTA and CDR2 FQGNSA. This CDR3 is built from 14 residues. J lost 4 bases, V lost 1 base, and 4 bases had no gene match. CDR3 sequence (DNA): TGTGCCAGCAGCTTAGTGGGGCGGGAGTACGAGCAGTACTTC. The encoded protein is CASSLVGREYEQYF. Based on the CDR3 plus reference TRBV7-2 and TRBJ2-7, the full variable domain is GAGVSQSPSNKVTEKGKDVELRCDPISGHTALYWYRQSLGQGLEFLIYFQGNSAPDKSGLPSDRFSAERTGGSVSTLTIQRTQQEDSAVYLCASSLVGREYEQYFGPGTRLTVT.

This clonotype was seen a few times. The J gene is TRBJ2-1, the V gene TRBV5-4; 7 bases are shared with TRBD2. The CDR3 contains 17 residues. The trim removed 5 bases at V and 8 bases at J, leaving 19 bases unmatched. Germline lookup yields CDR1 SGHNT and CDR2 YYREEE (reference sequence). The CDR3 DNA is TGTGCCAGCAGGGGGGGACTAAGGGTCGTTATGGGCGATGAGCAGTTCTTC. Translation: CASRGGLRVVMGDEQFF.

Ten or more counts support this clonotype. The V gene is TRBV29-1, the J gene TRBJ2-3; D gene unclear. The V end was cut by 3 bases, the J end by 1 base, with 14 bases between. CDR1 and CDR2 (germline): SQVTM, ANQGSEA. The CDR3 totals 15 residues. The CDR3 region is CSVEGSPKGTDTQYF. DNA for the CDR3: TGCAGCGTTGAGGGCAGTCCGAAGGGCACAGATACGCAGTATTTT.

This sequence joins TRBV9 and TRBJ1-6; no clear D. The CDR3 sequence is 17 residues long. Germline loops: CDR1 SGDLS, CDR2 YYNGEE. V lost 0 bases and J 10 bases, leaving 20 bases between the germline ends. This CDR3 reads CASSVDLTSHQGSPLHF. In nucleotides, the CDR3 is TGTGCCAGCAGCGTAGACCTGACAAGTCACCAAGGCTCACCCCTCCACTTT.

This clonotype was picked up many times. The rearrangement uses TRBV29-1 and TRBJ2-4; D is undetermined. The CDR3 consists of 13 residues. Trimming stripped 6 bases from V and 1 base from J, with 10 bases between. Germline-derived CDR1 and CDR2 are SQVTM and ANQGSEA. In nucleotides, the CDR3 is TGCAGCGTATTCTTTCGGGCCAAAAACATTCAGTACTTC. This codes for CSVFFRAKNIQYF.

This clonotype was seen many times. The chain links TRBV18 to TRBJ2-1; TRBD1 matches at 8 bases. The CDR3 loop spans 15 amino acids. The germline CDR1 and CDR2 sequences are KGHSH and LQKENI. With V trimmed by 6 bases and J by 7 bases, 11 bases remained unmatched. The CDR3 here is CASSLRDRTGNEQFF. Written as DNA, the CDR3 is TGTGCCAGCTCGCTCCGGGACAGGACGGGGAATGAGCAGTTCTTC. The full variable domain, completed using reference TRBV18 and TRBJ2-1, is NAGVMQNPRHLVRRRGQEARLRCSPMKGHSHVYWYRQLPEEGLKFMVYLQKENIIDESGMPKERFSAEFPKEGPSILRIQQVVRGDSAAYFCASSLRDRTGNEQFFGPGTRLTVL.

This clonotype was seen many times. V gene TRBV7-7 combines with J gene TRBJ2-2; 8 bases line up with TRBD2. With V trimmed by 5 bases and J by 3 bases, 17 bases remained unmatched. The V gene's germline CDR1 is SSHAT and CDR2 FNYEAQ (reference sequence). The CDR3 has 19 residues. The CDR3 sequence is CASSPGVAGIPEDTGELFF. As DNA, the CDR3 is TGTGCCAGCAGCCCAGGGGTAGCGGGAATACCGGAGGACACCGGGGAGCTGTTTTTT. Full variable domain (missing parts from reference TRBV7-7 and TRBJ2-2): GAGVSQSPRYKVTKRGQDVTLRCDPISSHATLYWYQQALGQGPEFLTYFNYEAQPDKSGLPSDRFSAERPEGSISTLTIQRTEQRDSAMYRCASSPGVAGIPEDTGELFFGEGSRLTVL.

This clonotype has ten or more counts. The V call is TRBV20-1, the J call TRBJ2-3; D call uncertain. The ends were cut back, 0 bases at V and 6 bases at J, with 19 bases in the middle. Per the germline V gene, CDR1 is DFQATT and CDR2 is SNEGSKA (reference sequence). This CDR3 is built from 16 residues. Here the CDR3 reads CSARDPTHRNYDTQYF. The DNA of the CDR3 is TGCAGTGCTAGAGATCCGACCCACCGCAATTACGATACGCAGTATTTT.

The sample holds many counts of this clonotype. The CDR3 is CASSLDRQSYEQYF. The CDR3 DNA reads as TGTGCCAGCAGCTTAGATCGACAGTCCTACGAGCAGTACTTC. The chain recombines TRBV11-3 with TRBJ2-7, with a possible D match to TRBD1 (5 bases). The germline V gene encodes CDR1 SGHNT and CDR2 YENEEA. The ends were cut back, 0 bases at V and 1 base at J, with 7 bases in the middle. This CDR3 has 14 residues. Looking up the rest from reference TRBV11-3 and TRBJ2-7 gives the full variable domain: EAGVVQSPRYKIIEKKQPVAFWCNPISGHNTLYWYLQNLGQGPELLIRYENEEAVDDSQLPKDRFSAERLKGVDSTLKIQPAELGDSAVYLCASSLDRQSYEQYFGPGTRLTVT.

This clonotype was seen ten or more times. The V call is TRBV6-5, the J call TRBJ2-7; 14 bases map to TRBD2. Germline V gene lookup returns CDR1 MNHEY and CDR2 SVGAGI. Losses at the gene ends were 0 bases for V and 5 bases for J; bases not matched to a gene: 9. CDR3 size: 18 residues. The CDR3 bases are TGTGCCAGCAGTTACTCGCCCAGGGGGGGACTAGCGGGAGACGAGCAGTACTTC. Its translation: CASSYSPRGGLAGDEQYF.

This clonotype has a count of ten or more. The chain uses TRBV6-5 and TRBJ2-7; weak D call: TRBD1 (5 bases). This CDR3 contains 15 residues. V lost 2 bases, J lost 0 bases, and 11 bases lay in between. Germline lookup yields CDR1 MNHEY and CDR2 SVGAGI. The CDR3 DNA is TGTGCCAGCAGTTACGGGGCAGGGCTCTCCTACGAGCAGTACTTC. Translating it yields CASSYGAGLSYEQYF.

In its sample, this clonotype was seen many times. V gene TRBV20-1 combines with J gene TRBJ1-1, with D uncertain. Germline-derived CDR1 and CDR2 are DFQATT and SNEGSKA (reference sequence). The V end was cut by 3 bases, the J end by 1 base, with 12 bases between. The CDR3 sequence is 14 residues long. CDR3 protein: CSARGLRQNTEAFF. CDR3 sequence (DNA): TGCAGTGCTAGGGGCCTGCGACAGAACACTGAAGCTTTCTTT.

This clonotype was seen many times. This sequence joins TRBV20-1 and TRBJ2-7, with D possibly TRBD2 on 6 matching bases. Between the trimmed V and J ends, which lost 5 bases and 3 bases, there was a span of 14 bases. The CDR3 is 13 residues long. CDR1 and CDR2 (germline): DFQATT, SNEGSKA (reference sequence). In DNA form, the CDR3 reads TGCAGTGCTGGGGACTCCGTGGGCTACGAGCAGTACTTC. This gives the protein CSAGDSVGYEQYF.

This clonotype has ten or more counts. The chain uses TRBV24-1 and TRBJ2-1; tentative D call: TRBD2 (6 bases). V dropped 1 base and J dropped 4 bases, with 7 bases sitting between them. The CDR3 consists of 14 residues. Looked up from germline, CDR1 is KGHDR and CDR2 is SFDVKD. The CDR3, as DNA: TGTGCCACCAGTGATTTTGGGGGGTACAATGAGCAGTTCTTC. It yields the protein CATSDFGGYNEQFF.

There are many counts of this clonotype. The genes are TRBV4-3 and TRBJ2-7, with 8 bases identical to TRBD2. The germline CDR1 and CDR2 sequences are LGHNA and YSLEER. With 3 bases clipped from V and 3 bases from J, the junction kept 13 bases outside the gene matches. This CDR3 contains 17 residues. CDR3 DNA sequence: TGCGCCAGCAGCCAGGGACGGGGGGGCTTAGATTACTACGAGCAGTACTTC. Translation gives CASSQGRGGLDYYEQYF.

This clonotype was seen repeatedly, ten times or more. CDR3 residues: CSVEGGGGRGRETQYF. CDR3 sequence (DNA): TGCAGCGTTGAAGGAGGGGGGGGGAGAGGAAGAGAGACCCAGTACTTC. The chain is built from TRBV29-1 and TRBJ2-5; D may be TRBD2 (7 bases). The CDR3 totals 16 residues. Germline V gene data show CDR1 as SQVTM and CDR2 as ANQGSEA. Trimming left V 1 base short and J 4 bases short, with 19 bases between.

This clonotype was detected ten times or more. The chain has TRBV7-2 and TRBJ2-2; no reliable D call. The CDR3 length is 16 residues. Trimming shortened V by 6 bases and J by 0 bases, and 14 bases separated the two germline ends. Germline CDR1 and CDR2: SGHTA and FQGNSA. The CDR3 region is CASSPFGRANTGELFF. In DNA, the CDR3 is TGTGCCAGCAGTCCTTTCGGCAGAGCGAACACCGGGGAGCTGTTTTTT.

The gene calls are TRBV5-4 and TRBJ2-7; TRBD2 matches at 12 bases. CDR1 SGHNT and CDR2 YYREEE come from the germline V gene (reference sequence). The CDR3 is 15 amino acids. The J segment lost 5 bases and the V segment lost 0 bases, leaving 3 bases of the junction unmatched. The CDR3, as DNA: TGTGCCAGCAGCTTGGCCCGGACTAGCGGGAACGAGCAGTACTTC. It specifies CASSLARTSGNEQYF.

This clonotype has ten or more counts. V gene TRBV18 combines with J gene TRBJ1-2; possible D gene TRBD1, 6 bases. Trimming shortened V by 4 bases and J by 6 bases, and 18 bases separated the two germline ends. Germline V gene lookup returns CDR1 KGHSH and CDR2 LQKENI. The CDR3 is made up of 15 amino acids. CDR3 in DNA: TGTGCCAGCTCACTCCGGGACAAGACTAGGGATGGCTACACCTTC. It yields the protein CASSLRDKTRDGYTF.

This clonotype was picked up many times. The chain carries TRBV12-3 or TRBV12-4 and TRBJ1-1, with 9 nucleotides matching TRBD1. The CDR3 is 14 amino acids. V shed 7 bases and J 5 bases; nucleotides not matched to a gene: 8. CDR3 DNA: TGTGCCAGCAATCTCAACAGGGGGCGAACTGAAGCTTTCTTT. Its translation: CASNLNRGRTEAFF.